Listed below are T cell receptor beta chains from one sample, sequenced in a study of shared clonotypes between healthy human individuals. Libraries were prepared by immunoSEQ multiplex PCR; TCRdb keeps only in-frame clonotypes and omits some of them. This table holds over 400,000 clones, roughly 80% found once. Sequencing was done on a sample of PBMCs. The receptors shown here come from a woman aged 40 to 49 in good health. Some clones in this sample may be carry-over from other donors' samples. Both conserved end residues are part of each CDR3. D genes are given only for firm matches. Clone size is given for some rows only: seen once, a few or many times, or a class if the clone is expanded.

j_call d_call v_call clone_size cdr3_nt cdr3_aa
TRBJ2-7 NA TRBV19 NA TGTGCCAGTACTAGTTCCCTCAGCTCCTACGAGCAGTACTTC CASTSSLSSYEQYF
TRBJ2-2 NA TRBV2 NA TGTGCCAGCAGTGAAAGAGGCTCCTTTTTCGGGGAGCTGTTTTTT CASSERGSFFGELFF
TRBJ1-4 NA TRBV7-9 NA TGTGCCAGCAGCTTCTCACAGGGTAATGAAAAACTGTTTTTT CASSFSQGNEKLFF
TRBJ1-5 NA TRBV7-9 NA TGTGCCAGCAGCGAACGCGGGGATCGGGATAATCAGCCCCAGCATTTT CASSERGDRDNQPQHF
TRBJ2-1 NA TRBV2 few TGTGCCAGCAGCGTCGGGGGTCAGGCTTTGAATGAGCAGTTCTTC CASSVGGQALNEQFF
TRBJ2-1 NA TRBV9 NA TGTGCCAGCAGCGTAGAAGGCGGGGACAATGAGCAGTTCTTC CASSVEGGDNEQFF
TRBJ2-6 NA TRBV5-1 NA TGCGCCAGCAGCTTGACAATCTCGGGAGCCGGGGCCAACGTCCTGACTTTC CASSLTISGAGANVLTF
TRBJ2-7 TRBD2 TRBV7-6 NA TGTGCCAGCAGCTTAGGACTAGCGTCGAGCTCCTACGAGCAGTACTTC CASSLGLASSSYEQYF
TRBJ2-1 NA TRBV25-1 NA TGTGCCAGCAGTGAATTGGGGGGGCAGTTAAGCTCCTACAATGAGCAGTTCTTC CASSELGGQLSSYNEQFF
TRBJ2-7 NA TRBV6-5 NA TGTGCCAGCAGACTCTTAAACGGAGGGCACTACGAGCAGTACTTC CASRLLNGGHYEQYF
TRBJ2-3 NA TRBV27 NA TGTGCCAGCAGTTTCGTCCGAGGGACGCAGTATTTT CASSFVRGTQYF
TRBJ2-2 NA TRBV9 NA TGTGCCAGCAACATCCCCAGAGCAGGGTCAAGCACCGGGGAGCTGTTTTTT CASNIPRAGSSTGELFF
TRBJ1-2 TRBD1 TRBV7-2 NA TGTGCCAGCAGCTTCGCAGGGGGAGGCTATGGCTACACCTTC CASSFAGGGYGYTF
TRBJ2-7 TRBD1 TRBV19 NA TGTGCCAGTAGTATAGCGGGGACAGGCACCTACGAGCAGTACTTC CASSIAGTGTYEQYF
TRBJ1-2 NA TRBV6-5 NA TGTGCCAGCAGCCTACAAGCTAACTATGGCTACACCTTC CASSLQANYGYTF
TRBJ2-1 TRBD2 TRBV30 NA TGTGCCTGGAGTCCGACTAGCGAACCTTACAATGAGCAGTTCTTC CAWSPTSEPYNEQFF
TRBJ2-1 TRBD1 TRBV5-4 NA TGTGCCAGCAGCTATCCGGGACAGGGGAAGAATGAGCAGTTCTTC CASSYPGQGKNEQFF
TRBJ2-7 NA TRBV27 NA TGTGCCAGCAGTTTAGTCGGCAGCTCCCACGAGCAGTACTTC CASSLVGSSHEQYF
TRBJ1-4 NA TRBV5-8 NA TGTGCCAGCAGCCCGCCGGGACTCACAATGAGGGATCTGTTTTTT CASSPPGLTMRDLFF
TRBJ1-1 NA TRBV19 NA TGTGCCAGTAGCCCCGTGGGGGGGTTGGGCACTGAAGCTTTCTTT CASSPVGGLGTEAFF
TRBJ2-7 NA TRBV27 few TGTGCCAGCAGTTTATTTGGGGCCTCGGACGAGCAGTACTTC CASSLFGASDEQYF
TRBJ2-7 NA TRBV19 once TGTGCCAGTAGTTTTAGGGACACCCAGTCCTACGAGCAGTACTTC CASSFRDTQSYEQYF
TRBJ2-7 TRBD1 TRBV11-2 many TGTGCCAGCAGCTGGAGACCGGGACAGGGGTCCGAGCAGTACTTC CASSWRPGQGSEQYF
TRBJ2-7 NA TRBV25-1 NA TGTGCCAGCAGTGAATATGAGAGGAGCGTACCACATTACGAGCAGTACTTC CASSEYERSVPHYEQYF
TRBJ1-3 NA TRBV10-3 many TGTGCCATCGGGGACGGGACTGGAAACACCATATATTTT CAIGDGTGNTIYF
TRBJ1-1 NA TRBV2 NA TGTGCCAGCAGTGAATTCCCCCGGACTGAAGCTTTCTTT CASSEFPRTEAFF
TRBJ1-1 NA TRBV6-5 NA TGTGCCAGCAGTCCCTCCAGACAGAACACTGAAGCTTTCTTT CASSPSRQNTEAFF
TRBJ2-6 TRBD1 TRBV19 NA TGTGCCAGTAGTATAGGGCAGGGGGTCTTTGGGGCCAACGTCCTGACTTTC CASSIGQGVFGANVLTF
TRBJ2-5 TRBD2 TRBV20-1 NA TGCAGTGTTCGGGAGGTAGAGACCCAGTACTTC CSVREVETQYF
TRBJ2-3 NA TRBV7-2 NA TGTGCCAGCAGCCCCCGGGGTGCGTTTGGCACAGATACGCAGTATTTT CASSPRGAFGTDTQYF
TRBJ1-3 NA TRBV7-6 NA TGTGCCAGCAGCTTAGCAGGACTCTCTGGAAACACCATATATTTT CASSLAGLSGNTIYF
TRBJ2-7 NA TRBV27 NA TGTGCCAGCAGTTTATTGGTCGGGGCCTCCTACGAGCAGTACTTC CASSLLVGASYEQYF
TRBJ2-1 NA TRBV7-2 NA TGTGCCAGCAGCTTACAGAATCCCTACAATGAGCAGTTCTTC CASSLQNPYNEQFF
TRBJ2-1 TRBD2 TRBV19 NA TGTGCCAGTAGTGCTGGGACTAGCGGGAGAGGTGAGCAGTTCTTC CASSAGTSGRGEQFF
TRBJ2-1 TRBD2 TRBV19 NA TGTGCCAGTAGTATTGGAGCGGGACTACTCTACAATGAGCAGTTCTTC CASSIGAGLLYNEQFF
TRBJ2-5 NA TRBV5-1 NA TGCGCCAGCAGACCGGACAGACAAGAGACCCAGTACTTC CASRPDRQETQYF
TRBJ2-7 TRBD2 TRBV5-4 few TGCGCCAGCAGCCAAGCCCTAGCGGGAGGGGGTTACGAGCAGTACTTC CASSQALAGGGYEQYF
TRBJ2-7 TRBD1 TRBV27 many TGTGCCAGCAGTTTGTCGGGACAGCTTTTGGGCGAGCAGTACTTC CASSLSGQLLGEQYF
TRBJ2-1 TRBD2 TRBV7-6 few TGTGCCAGCAGCAAAATAGCGGGAGCGAACAATGAGCAGTTCTTC CASSKIAGANNEQFF
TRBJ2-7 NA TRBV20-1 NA TGCAGTGCATTAGGCTACGAGCAGTACTTC CSALGYEQYF
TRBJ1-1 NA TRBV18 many TGTGCCAGCTCACCACACCCCCGGGGTTCCACTGAAGCTTTCTTT CASSPHPRGSTEAFF
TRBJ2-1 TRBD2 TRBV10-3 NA TGTGCCATCAGTGGGGGGACTAGCGGGAACGATGAGCAGTTCTTC CAISGGTSGNDEQFF
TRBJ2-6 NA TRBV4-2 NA TGTGCCAGCAGTCGAGAGATCGGGGTGGGAATCTCTGGGGCCAACGTCCTGACTTTC CASSREIGVGISGANVLTF
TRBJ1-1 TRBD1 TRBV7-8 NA TGTGCCAGCAGCTTAGGTCAGGGGGCGAGTACTGAAGCTTTCTTT CASSLGQGASTEAFF
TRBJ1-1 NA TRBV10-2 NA TGCGCCAGCAGTGGACAGGAGTACACTGAAGCTTTCTTT CASSGQEYTEAFF
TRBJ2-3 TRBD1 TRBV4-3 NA TGCGCCAGCAGCCAAGACAGGGGGCCCTCAGATACGCAGTATTTT CASSQDRGPSDTQYF
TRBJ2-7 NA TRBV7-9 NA TGTGCCAGCAGCTTACTACAGGGCTACGAGCAGTACTTC CASSLLQGYEQYF
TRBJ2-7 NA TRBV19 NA TGTGCCAGTAGTACCACCGGGGTCACCTACGAGCAGTACTTC CASSTTGVTYEQYF
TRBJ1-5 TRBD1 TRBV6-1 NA TGTGCCAGCAGTGTGGGACAGTCCCCTCAGCCCCAGCATTTT CASSVGQSPQPQHF
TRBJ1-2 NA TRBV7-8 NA TGTGCCAGCAGCCCTAGCAGGGGACCTAACTATGGCTACACCTTC CASSPSRGPNYGYTF
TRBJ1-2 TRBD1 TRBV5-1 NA TGCGCCAGCAGCTTGGGGACAGGGGATGGCTACACCTTC CASSLGTGDGYTF
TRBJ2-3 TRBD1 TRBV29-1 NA TGCAGCGTTGGCCGACAGGGGGATACGCAGTATTTT CSVGRQGDTQYF
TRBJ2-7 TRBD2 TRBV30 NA TGTGCCTGGGGGACTAGCAGTTACGAGCAGTACTTC CAWGTSSYEQYF
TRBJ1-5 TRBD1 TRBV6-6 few TGTGCCAGCAGTTACGGACAGGGAAGCCAGCCCCAGCATTTT CASSYGQGSQPQHF